The rows below give T cell receptor beta chains drawn from one sample of a study of technical replicates of blood from a handful of donors. The protocol was immunoSEQ multiplex PCR, while the TCRdb copy is restricted to in-frame clones and leaves out a portion. Of fewer than 75,000 clones in the sample, roughly 90% were seen once. Sequencing was carried out using PBMCs. The receptor set was obtained from a human donor in good health. Some clones in this sample may be carry-over from other donors' samples. Both conserved end residues are part of each CDR3. Size tells how often a clone was seen (once, few, many) or the class of an expanded clone, and some rows leave it out.

cdr3_length	v_call	clone_size	cdr3_aa
15	TRBV7-2	.	CASSLMQGGYNEQFF
16	TRBV27	.	CASRLETSEDTGELFF
15	TRBV4-1	.	CASSQVGASNGELFF
14	TRBV6-1	.	CASNWGGSNTEAFF
14	TRBV9	once	CASSVVPGNDEQYF
13	TRBV2	few	CASKGAGEREQFF
12	TRBV2	few	CASSESVQPQHF
14	TRBV5-1	.	CASSRDRVNTEAFF
15	TRBV5-1	.	CASSFSSGRPGAQYF
13	TRBV5-6	once	CASSGASTDTQYF
15	TRBV6-6	.	CASSYLLEGGTEAFF
16	TRBV19	.	CASSVSPGQKNYGYTF
13	TRBV29-1	.	CSVESLKNTEAFF
13	TRBV6-5	.	CASSHRGNTEAFF
12	TRBV25-1	.	CASRQTSGEQFF
13	TRBV5-1	.	CASSRDMNTEAFF
17	TRBV25-1	.	CASSDPSGASGGRWQYF
13	TRBV6-5	once	CASRSQGESEQFF
15	TRBV9	.	CASSAGTGFSYEQYF
13	TRBV5-1	few	CASSLSGGDTQYF
15	TRBV4-3	.	CASSQDWRGQTNYTF
15	TRBV7-9	.	CASSPSGSSTDTQYF
13	TRBV28	.	CAILEASYNEQFF
14	TRBV10-3	.	CAIRRDPNTGELFF
14	TRBV7-2	.	CASSLRGQGDTQYF
16	TRBV7-3	.	CASSSRLAGNTGELFF
15	TRBV5-1	.	CASSRGGLVTDTQYF
15	TRBV19	.	CASSWFQGTNYGYTF
16	TRBV19	.	CASSIGTGVTNEKLFF
15	TRBV18	.	CASSPLGQGTDTQYF
11	TRBV6-1	.	CASRYSNEQFF
15	TRBV30	few	CAWKRRGGGGYGYTF
13	TRBV23-1	.	CASSSRPGETQYF
14	TRBV6-5	.	CASSLRGRQDTQYF
14	TRBV9	.	CASGARGGDTEAFF
14	TRBV6-1	.	CASSVRGYTGELFF
14	TRBV11-2	.	CASSFELAEETQYF
14	TRBV19	.	CASSIFAGADTQYF
14	TRBV2	.	CASSDDRAQETQYF
13	TRBV6-4	.	CASSDSGASGRFF
17	TRBV11-2	.	CASSTVAGGKYHETQYF
17	TRBV7-9	.	CASSPGTGGPRGSPLHF
16	TRBV10-3	.	CAISESRRTENTEAFF
15	TRBV30	.	CAWSDGTANTGELFF
14	TRBV10-3	once	CAISVDRGPYEQYF
14	TRBV5-1	few	CASSLQGSGNTIYF
18	TRBV7-9	.	CASSLGLAGVGSYNEQFF
14	TRBV9	.	CASSRAGGGLEQFF